This entry describes one TCR beta chain. No antigen is known for it. This entry comes from a study of CD8 T cells in ankylosing spondylitis. Study-wide results and limits: There was reportedly significant enrichment of clones that were disease-linked in matched ankylosing spondylitis synovial fluid. There was a TCR beta motif, made of several highly homologous variants, that appeared characteristic of ankylosing spondylitis blood.

V shed 6 bases, J shed 0 bases, and the junction held 5 bases outside the gene matches. Germline CDR1 reads KGHSH; CDR2 reads LQKENI. This CDR3 is 15 amino acids long. As the method for making TCR beta libraries, quantitative 5'-RACE with molecular barcodes was used. TCRdb independently ran MiXCR on the 5' RACE reads; one entry per CDR3 protein. The repertoire holds 700,000 or so distinct CDR3 sequences, with around 20% as singletons. The clonotype originates from a male donor with ankylosing spondylitis. The sequencing input was blood, either unsorted or a sorted T cell fraction (not recorded which). This chain connects TRBV18 to TRBJ2-1, with 7 bases matching TRBD1. The DNA for the CDR3 is TGTGCCAGCTCTCTACAGGGGTACTCCTACAATGAGCAGTTCTTC. It codes for CASSLQGYSYNEQFF.